This TCR beta chain comes out of a study of graft-versus-host responses after intestinal transplantation. Study context: The transplants performed in recipients were multivisceral, liver-intestinal, or isolated intestinal. Recipients uniformly received anti-thymocyte globulin induction, followed by tacrolimus and steroids for approximately 3 years.

Only in-frame clones appear in the TCRdb table, and some are missing; sequencing was by immunoSEQ multiplex PCR. The table includes about 93,000 clones, just under 95% detected once. Regarding this clone: Antigen: not known.

The CDR3 totals 16 residues. Germline V gene data show CDR1 as SGHRS and CDR2 as YFSETQ. Trimming at V came to 1 base and at J to 7 bases, leaving 4 bases not matched to a gene. The sample consisted of unstimulated CD8+ T cells sorted from spleen or lymph node cells, taken before intestinal transplant. This receptor was identified in a human donor who received an intestinal transplant. The chain is built from TRBV5-1 and TRBJ2-1; TRBD2 matches 14 bases. The CDR3 DNA reads as TGCGCCAGCAGCTTGCTCGGGACTAGCGGGAGTAATGAGCAGTTCTTC. Protein sequence: CASSLLGTSGSNEQFF.